This T cell receptor beta chain was documented in a study of cytomegalovirus exposure and HLA in healthy donors. This PCR relied on a set of 60 Vbeta primers and 13 Jbeta primers. Clones were read by immunoSEQ multiplex PCR, and TCRdb kept only the in-frame ones, dropping some. Of around 150,000 clones listed, around 72% are singletons. Only a few counts were recorded for this clone. The receptor's source is a man over 45 in good health and CMV-seropositive. Material for sequencing was PBMCs.

CDR3 sequence (DNA): TGTGCCAGCAGCGTAACAGGCAGCACAGATACGCAGTATTTT. Encoded protein: CASSVTGSTDTQYF. This chain uses TRBV9 with TRBJ2-3; D is perhaps TRBD1 (5 bases). The CDR3 consists of 14 residues. Trimming left V 1 base short and J 0 bases short, with 6 bases between. The germline V gene has CDR1 SGDLS and CDR2 YYNGEE.